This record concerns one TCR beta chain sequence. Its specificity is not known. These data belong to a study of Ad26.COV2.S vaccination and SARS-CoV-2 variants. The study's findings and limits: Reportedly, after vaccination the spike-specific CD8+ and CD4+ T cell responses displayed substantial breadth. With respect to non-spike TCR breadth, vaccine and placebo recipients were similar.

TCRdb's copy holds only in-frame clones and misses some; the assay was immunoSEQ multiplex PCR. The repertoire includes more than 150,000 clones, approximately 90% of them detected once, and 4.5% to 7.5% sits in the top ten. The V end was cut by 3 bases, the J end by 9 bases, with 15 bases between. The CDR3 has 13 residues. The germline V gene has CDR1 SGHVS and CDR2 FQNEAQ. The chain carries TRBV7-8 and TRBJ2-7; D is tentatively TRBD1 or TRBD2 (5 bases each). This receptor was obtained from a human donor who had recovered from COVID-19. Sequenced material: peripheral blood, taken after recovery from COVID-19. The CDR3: CASSLGELSGQYF. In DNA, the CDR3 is TGTGCCAGCAGCTTGGGGGAATTGAGTGGGCAGTACTTC.